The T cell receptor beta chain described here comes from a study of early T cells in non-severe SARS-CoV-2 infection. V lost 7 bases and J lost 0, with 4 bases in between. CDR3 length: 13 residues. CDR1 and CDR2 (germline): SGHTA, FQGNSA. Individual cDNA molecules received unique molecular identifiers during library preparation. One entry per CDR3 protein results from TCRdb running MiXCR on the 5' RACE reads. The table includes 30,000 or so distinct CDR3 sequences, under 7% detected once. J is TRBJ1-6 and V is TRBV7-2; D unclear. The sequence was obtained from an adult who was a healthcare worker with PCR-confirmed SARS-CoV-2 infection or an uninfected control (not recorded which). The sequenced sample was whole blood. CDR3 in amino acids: CASMSSYNSPLHF. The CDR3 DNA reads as TGTGCCAGCATGAGCTCCTATAATTCACCCCTCCACTTT.